These 21 T cell receptor beta chains originate from one sample sequenced in a study of blood T cell repertoires in COVID-19. Produced via immunoSEQ multiplex PCR; TCRdb's table is partial and in-frame only. The sample lists roughly 110,000 clones, approximately 88% occurring once. Sequencing used peripheral blood. These receptors were collected from a woman between 65 and 79 years old with acute or convalescent COVID-19.

This chain uses TRBV12-3 or TRBV12-4 with TRBJ1-1; D is unresolved. This CDR3 is 13 amino acids long. Trimming pared 5 bases from V and 7 bases from J, leaving 14 bases between. CDR3 sequence (DNA): TGTGCCAGCAGTCGTCGGGTGACGGGTGAAGCTTTCTTT. This codes for CASSRRVTGEAFF.

V usage is TRBV6-6 and J usage is TRBJ1-4, with 7 bases aligning to TRBD1. In germline, CDR1 is MNHNY, CDR2 SVGAGI (reference sequence). V was pared by 6 bases and J by 10 bases, with 5 bases of the junction left unmatched. The CDR3 extends over 12 amino acids. CDR3 sequence: CASSLGGGKLFF. CDR3 in DNA: TGTGCCAGCAGCCTAGGGGGCGGAAAACTGTTTTTT.

The chain is built from TRBV5-1 and TRBJ2-3; the match to TRBD1 covers 10 bases. V lost 4 bases, J lost 5 bases, and 4 bases stayed unmatched. Per germline, CDR1 SGHRS and CDR2 YFSETQ. The CDR3 loop spans 14 amino acids. CDR3 in DNA: TGCGCCAGCAGCCGGGACAGGGGAGGAGATACGCAGTATTTT. Protein sequence: CASSRDRGGDTQYF.

This sequence joins TRBV6-2 or TRBV6-3 and TRBJ2-6; D uncertain. The V end was cut by 2 bases, the J end by 0 bases, with 11 bases between. Germline values: CDR1 MNHEY, CDR2 SVGEGT. This CDR3 is built from 17 residues. DNA of the CDR3: TGTGCCAGCAGTTACCCAGGCAAGAGCTCTGGGGCCAACGTCCTGACTTTC. Protein sequence: CASSYPGKSSGANVLTF.

The chain combines TRBV4-1 with TRBJ1-5; D uncertain. Germline CDR1 reads MGHRA; CDR2 reads YSYEKL. CDR3 size: 17 residues. V was cut by 0 bases and J by 0 bases, with 12 bases left in between. The DNA of the CDR3 is TGCGCCAGCAGCCAAGAGGCAGGTAGATATAGCAATCAGCCCCAGCATTTT. Translated, it gives CASSQEAGRYSNQPQHF.

This clone occurred once. This rearrangement joins TRBV29-1 to TRBJ2-7, with TRBD2 matching 9 bases. This CDR3 has 13 residues. Germline assignment: CDR1 SQVTM and CDR2 ANQGSEA. The junction had 3 bases not matched to a gene; V was cut back by 6 bases and J by 0 bases. The CDR3 nucleotides are TGCAGCGTGGGGACTAGCTACTCCTACGAGCAGTACTTC. Amino acids: CSVGTSYSYEQYF.

This chain uses TRBV9 with TRBJ2-2; 7 bases are shared with TRBD2. Losses at the gene ends were 4 bases for V and 2 bases for J; bases not matched to a gene: 8. The CDR3 is 16 residues long. From germline, CDR1 is SGDLS and CDR2 YYNGEE. As DNA, the CDR3 is TGTGCCAGCAGCCCCCGACTAGCCCTAAACACCGGGGAGCTGTTTTTT. Translating it yields CASSPRLALNTGELFF.

The J gene is TRBJ1-4, the V gene TRBV15, with 9 bases matching TRBD1. This CDR3 is 15 amino acids long. Germline assignment: CDR1 LNHNV and CDR2 YYDKDF (reference sequence). V was pared by 3 bases and J by 8 bases, with 7 bases of the junction left unmatched. The CDR3 here is CATSSRQGEKEKLFF. For the CDR3, the DNA is TGTGCCACCAGCAGTAGACAGGGGGAAAAGGAAAAACTGTTTTTT.

About this clone: Additional DNA sequences in this sample encode the identical CDR3. The rearrangement links TRBV28 to TRBJ2-1; 8 nucleotides align to TRBD2. Per the germline V gene, CDR1 is MDHEN and CDR2 is SYDVKM. Trimming at V came to 2 bases and at J to 7 bases, leaving 4 bases not matched to a gene. The CDR3 length is 14 residues. DNA of the CDR3: TGTGCCAGCAGTTTAGGACTAGCAGCAAATGAGCAGTTCTTC. Its translation: CASSLGLAANEQFF.

J is TRBJ1-1 and V is TRBV29-1; tentative D call: TRBD1 (6 bases). Trimming removed 6 bases at V and 0 bases at J, with 11 bases between. Germline V gene lookup returns CDR1 SQVTM and CDR2 ANQGSEA. The CDR3 sequence is 13 residues long. In DNA, the CDR3 is TGCAGCGTCCACAGGGAGATGAACACTGAAGCTTTCTTT. Its protein is CSVHREMNTEAFF.

CDR3 amino acids: CASSLQVLAGGKQFF. The DNA of the CDR3 is TGTGCCAGCAGCTTACAGGTACTAGCGGGGGGGAAGCAGTTCTTC. The chain combines TRBV7-2 with TRBJ2-1; 13 bases match TRBD2. V was pared by 2 bases and J by 11 bases, with 6 bases of the junction left unmatched. Germline V gene data show CDR1 as SGHTA and CDR2 as FQGNSA. CDR3 size: 15 residues.

V gene TRBV27 combines with J gene TRBJ1-5; a weak D match, TRBD1 (5 bases). The ends were cut back, 0 bases at V and 4 bases at J, with 10 bases in the middle. This CDR3 region has 15 residues. Germline lookup yields CDR1 MNHEY and CDR2 SMNVEV (reference sequence). CDR3 residues: CASSLSGGINQPQHF. The CDR3 DNA reads TGTGCCAGCAGTTTATCGGGGGGGATTAATCAGCCCCAGCATTTT.

This clone came up once. The chain employs TRBV5-1 and TRBJ2-7; D perhaps matches TRBD1 (5 bases). Germline V gene data show CDR1 as SGHRS and CDR2 as YFSETQ. V lost 1 base and J lost 2, with 10 bases in between. The CDR3 covers 14 residues. CDR3 residues: CASSLNAGTYEQYF. The CDR3 coding sequence is TGCGCCAGCAGCTTGAATGCAGGGACCTACGAGCAGTACTTC.

This chain joins TRBV24-1 and TRBJ2-3; possible D gene TRBD2, 5 bases. The V end lost 5 bases, the J end lost 0 bases, and 8 bases lay between the germline ends. CDR1 and CDR2 (germline): KGHDR, SFDVKD. The CDR3 runs to 14 residues. The CDR3 nucleotides read TGTGCCACCAGTGGCGGGCCGAGCACAGATACGCAGTATTTT. This sequence encodes CATSGGPSTDTQYF.

The chain is built from TRBV3-1 (or the pseudogene TRBV3-2) and TRBJ2-2, with TRBD2 matching 10 bases. CDR1 is LGHDT and CDR2 is YNNKEL in the germline V gene (reference sequence). This CDR3 comprises 16 residues. Trimming cost V 5 bases and J 1 base; bases outside gene matches: 4. CDR3 loop: CASSGRTSGNTGELFF. The CDR3 DNA is TGTGCCAGCAGCGGACGGACTAGCGGGAACACCGGGGAGCTGTTTTTT.

The J gene is TRBJ2-1, the V gene TRBV9, with a weak D call TRBD2 (5 bases). Trimming stripped 3 bases from V and 10 bases from J, with 17 bases between. The germline V gene has CDR1 SGDLS and CDR2 YYNGEE. The CDR3 runs to 14 residues. CDR3 amino acids: CASSAPGRRGEQFF. The CDR3 region has the DNA TGTGCCAGCAGCGCCCCCGGGCGTCGAGGGGAGCAGTTCTTC.

The chain joins TRBV20-1 to TRBJ2-3; 8 bases are a match to TRBD2. The germline CDR1 and CDR2 sequences are DFQATT and SNEGSKA (reference sequence). CDR3 length: 17 amino acids. Trimming took 3 bases from V and 2 from J; bases not matched to a gene: 13. This CDR3 reads CSASPPEAGAITDTQYF. The CDR3 DNA reads TGCAGTGCTAGTCCTCCTGAAGCGGGGGCCATCACAGATACGCAGTATTTT.

The gene calls are TRBV2 and TRBJ1-2; 7 nucleotides agree with TRBD1. This CDR3 comprises 14 residues. The J segment lost 0 bases and the V segment lost 6 bases, leaving 4 bases of the junction unmatched. Germline assignment: CDR1 SNHLY and CDR2 FYNNEI. The CDR3 nucleotides read TGTGCCAGCAGGGGCGGGACAGCTAACTATGGCTACACCTTC. It encodes CASRGGTANYGYTF.

The rearrangement joins TRBV11-3 to TRBJ2-1, with 10 bases that match TRBD2. CDR3 length equals 16 residues. Per germline, CDR1 SGHNT and CDR2 YENEEA. Trimming took 1 base from V and 6 from J; bases not matched to a gene: 6. Here the CDR3 reads CASSLGRSGGVNEQFF. In DNA form, the CDR3 reads TGTGCCAGCAGCTTAGGAAGGAGCGGGGGGGTCAATGAGCAGTTCTTC.

This clone was seen only once. The V gene is TRBV2, the J gene TRBJ2-1; 7 bases line up with TRBD2. Germline trimming cut 6 bases from V and 9 bases from J; bases unmatched to any gene: 8. Germline values: CDR1 SNHLY, CDR2 FYNNEI. The CDR3 is made up of 13 amino acids. CDR3 bases: TGTGCCAGCAGCCCAGGACTAGTAGTTGAGCAGTTCTTC. Encoded protein: CASSPGLVVEQFF.

The chain carries TRBV6-1 and TRBJ1-5; D is possibly TRBD1 (5 bases). The V gene's germline CDR1 is MNHNS and CDR2 SASEGT. The CDR3 spans 15 residues. The V end lost 1 base, the J end lost 7 bases, and 14 bases lay between the germline ends. DNA of the CDR3: TGTGCCAGCAGTGAAGGGGGGGGGAGGAACCAGCCCCAGCATTTT. Protein sequence: CASSEGGGRNQPQHF.